Shown below are 31 T cell receptor beta chains from a single sample sequenced in a study of blood T cell repertoires in COVID-19. Libraries were prepared by immunoSEQ multiplex PCR; TCRdb keeps only in-frame clonotypes and omits some of them. The table has approximately 290,000 clones, roughly 84% seen once. Specimen: peripheral blood. The receptor set was obtained from a person between 65 and 80 years old with COVID-19, enrolled during active disease.

The J gene is TRBJ2-1, the V gene TRBV30, with TRBD2 identical over 11 bases. The CDR3 extends over 14 amino acids. Germline-derived CDR1 and CDR2 are GTSNPN and SVGIG (reference sequence). V trimming: 1 base; J trimming: 4 bases; junction bases outside the gene matches: 0. CDR3 sequence reads: CAWSGTSGYNEQFF. The CDR3 DNA reads TGTGCCTGGAGTGGGACTAGCGGGTACAATGAGCAGTTCTTC.

This chain joins TRBV5-1 and TRBJ2-6, with D tentatively TRBD2 (5 bases). CDR3 size: 18 residues. Trimming shortened V by 0 bases and J by 3 bases, and 16 bases separated the two germline ends. Germline V gene lookup returns CDR1 SGHRS and CDR2 YFSETQ. This CDR3 reads CASSLERAGSGGANVLTF. CDR3 DNA: TGCGCCAGCAGCTTGGAACGGGCGGGCTCAGGTGGGGCCAACGTCCTGACTTTC.

This clone came up a few times. The rearrangement joins TRBV19 to TRBJ2-7; 8 bases map to TRBD2. CDR3 size: 14 residues. CDR1 is LNHDA, CDR2 SQIVND, per germline (reference sequence). J was trimmed by 3 bases and V by 4 bases; bases with no gene match: 5. This chain's CDR3 is CASSTLAGHYEQYF. The CDR3 DNA reads TGTGCCAGTAGTACTCTAGCGGGCCACTACGAGCAGTACTTC.

The rearrangement links TRBV7-6 to TRBJ2-2; 14 bases agree with TRBD2. The ends lost 3 bases at V and 6 bases at J; junction bases unmatched: 3. The CDR3 extends over 16 amino acids. The V gene's germline CDR1 is SGHVS and CDR2 FNYEAQ. The CDR3 protein is CASSLGLAGVSGELFF. The CDR3 DNA follows: TGTGCCAGCAGCTTGGGACTAGCGGGAGTGTCCGGGGAGCTGTTTTTT.

V is TRBV5-1 and J is TRBJ1-5; D ambiguous. The V and J ends lost 4 bases and 0 bases respectively, with 20 bases between them. The germline CDR1 and CDR2 sequences are SGHRS and YFSETQ. This CDR3 has 18 residues. CDR3 sequence (DNA): TGCGCCAGCAGCCCGGGAGGTTGGGAGAGGAATAGCAATCAGCCCCAGCATTTT. Translated, it gives CASSPGGWERNSNQPQHF.

This clone was seen a handful of times. The chain joins TRBV7-7 to TRBJ2-5; 9 bases are a match to TRBD2. CDR1 and CDR2 from the germline V gene are SSHAT and FNYEAQ (reference sequence). The CDR3 spans 15 residues. The V gene end was trimmed by 4 bases and the J gene end by 5 bases; junction bases not matched to a gene: 8. The CDR3 region has the DNA TGTGCCAGCAGCTCAACGGGACTAGCCCAGGAGACCCAGTACTTC. As protein: CASSSTGLAQETQYF.

The chain links TRBV6-5 to TRBJ1-5, with a weak D call TRBD1 (6 bases). Between the trimmed V and J ends, which lost 7 bases and 6 bases, there was a span of 10 bases. CDR3 length: 12 residues. The germline gives CDR1 MNHEY, CDR2 SVGAGI. DNA of the CDR3: TGTGCCAGCACACAGGGTCCTCAGCCCCAGCATTTT. This sequence encodes CASTQGPQPQHF.

The J gene is TRBJ1-2, the V gene TRBV25-1, with D unresolved. V was clipped by 4 bases and J by 6 bases, with 18 bases between them. Germline lookup yields CDR1 MGHDK and CDR2 SYGVNS. The CDR3 length is 15 residues. In DNA, the CDR3 is TGTGCCAGCAGTGGAACGGGGAGCTATGTGAATGGCTACACCTTC. Encoded protein: CASSGTGSYVNGYTF.

This chain joins TRBV5-1 and TRBJ1-2, with no clear D. The CDR3 runs 15 residues. Germline assignment: CDR1 SGHRS and CDR2 YFSETQ. V was trimmed by 0 bases and J by 2 bases, leaving 11 bases between them. The CDR3 coding sequence is TGCGCCAGCAGCTTGGGGCTAGCGGGGAACTATGGCTACACCTTC. As protein: CASSLGLAGNYGYTF.

J is TRBJ1-5 and V is TRBV6-1, with 10 bases identical to TRBD1. The CDR3 has 14 residues. Germline V CDR1 and CDR2: MNHNS, SASEGT. The V segment lost 7 bases and the J segment 5 bases; nucleotides outside the gene matches: 5. CDR3 DNA: TGTGCCAGCATTGACAGGGGGCAGCATCAGCCCCAGCATTTT. Its protein product is CASIDRGQHQPQHF.

The chain employs TRBV24-1 and TRBJ1-1; possibly TRBD1 for D (5 bases). This CDR3 spans 13 amino acids. V lost 5 bases and J lost 1, with 7 bases in between. The V gene's germline CDR1 is KGHDR and CDR2 SFDVKD. CDR3: CATSAQGNTEAFF. The CDR3 DNA sequence: TGTGCCACCAGTGCTCAGGGGAACACTGAAGCTTTCTTT.

CDR3 sequence (DNA): TGTGCCAGCAGCTTGATCAGGGTCCACGAGCAGTACTTC. It translates to CASSLIRVHEQYF. The chain carries TRBV5-6 and TRBJ2-7, with D possibly being TRBD1 (5 bases). From germline, CDR1 is SGHDT and CDR2 YYEEEE. V gave up 1 base and J gave up 5 bases, with 10 bases separating them. This CDR3 is built from 13 residues.

The chain combines TRBV4-3 with TRBJ2-7, with TRBD1 identical over 8 bases. After removal of 3 bases from V and 6 bases from J, the junction contained 7 bases not matched to a gene. The CDR3 covers 14 residues. Germline lookup yields CDR1 LGHNA and CDR2 YSLEER. The CDR3 loop reads CASSQADREGEQYF. The CDR3 coding sequence is TGCGCCAGCAGCCAGGCGGACAGGGAAGGCGAGCAGTACTTC.

The V and J genes are TRBV12-3 or TRBV12-4 and TRBJ2-4; D is unclear. The CDR3 covers 13 residues. Trimming removed 3 bases at V and 7 bases at J, with 10 bases between. In DNA form, the CDR3 reads TGTGCCAGCAGTTTTTCCCCCGAGAACATTCAGTACTTC. It is translated as CASSFSPENIQYF.

The gene calls are TRBV7-7 and TRBJ2-2, with D possibly TRBD2 on 5 matching bases. Per the germline V gene, CDR1 is SSHAT and CDR2 is FNYEAQ (reference sequence). The CDR3 has 13 amino acids. The germline V and J ends were trimmed by 1 base and 9 bases, with 9 bases remaining between them. DNA for the CDR3: TGTGCCAGCAGCTTAGTTGAGGGCCGGGAGCTGTTTTTT. It encodes CASSLVEGRELFF.

This clone was picked up one time. The chain joins TRBV9 to TRBJ1-1, with D maybe TRBD1 (6 bases). Trimming pared 4 bases from V and 7 bases from J, leaving 17 bases between. Germline CDR1 is SGDLS and CDR2 is YYNGEE. This CDR3 comprises 14 residues. Here the CDR3 reads CASSSGVPTREAFF. CDR3 nucleotide sequence: TGTGCCAGCAGCTCAGGGGTACCAACTCGTGAAGCTTTCTTT.

The genes are TRBV15 and TRBJ2-2, with TRBD2 matching over 8 bases. V shed 3 bases and J 1 base; nucleotides not matched to a gene: 4. The CDR3 has 16 amino acids. Germline CDR1 and CDR2: LNHNV and YYDKDF (reference sequence). The CDR3 nucleotides read TGTGCCACCAGCAGGGTAGCGGGGATGAACACCGGGGAGCTGTTTTTT. The encoded protein is CATSRVAGMNTGELFF. Full variable domain (missing parts from reference TRBV15 and TRBJ2-2): DAMVIQNPRYQVTQFGKPVTLSCSQTLNHNVMYWYQQKSSQAPKLLFHYYDKDFNNEADTPDNFQSRRPNTSFCFLDIRSPGLGDTAMYLCATSRVAGMNTGELFFGEGSRLTVL.

The chain combines TRBV5-1 with TRBJ2-5; no clear D gene. V was clipped by 0 bases and J by 0 bases, with 9 bases between them. CDR1 and CDR2 (germline): SGHRS, YFSETQ. The CDR3 totals 15 residues. The CDR3: CASSLAPTNQETQYF. CDR3 DNA sequence: TGCGCCAGCAGCTTGGCCCCTACTAACCAAGAGACCCAGTACTTC.

The CDR3 DNA follows: TGTGCCAGCAGCCAAACAGCGGGTGAGAACACCGGGGAGCTGTTTTTT. Residues: CASSQTAGENTGELFF. The chain links TRBV3-1 (or the pseudogene TRBV3-2) to TRBJ2-2; tentatively, D is TRBD2 (6 bases). V was trimmed by 2 bases and J by 1 base, leaving 11 bases between them. CDR1 is LGHDT and CDR2 is YNNKEL in the germline V gene (reference sequence). This CDR3 is 16 amino acids long.

The chain links TRBV18 to TRBJ2-5; the match to TRBD2 covers 8 bases. Germline V gives CDR1 KGHSH, CDR2 LQKENI. This CDR3 contains 18 residues. J lost 5 bases, V lost 3 bases, and 17 bases had no gene match. This CDR3 is CASSPRTSNRGVVETQYF. As DNA, the CDR3 is TGTGCCAGCTCACCCCGGACTAGCAATAGGGGTGTCGTGGAGACCCAGTACTTC.

This clone was seen only once. This sequence joins TRBV7-8 and TRBJ1-4; no firm D call. Germline V gives CDR1 SGHVS, CDR2 FQNEAQ. The CDR3 extends over 13 amino acids. V was clipped by 5 bases and J by 10 bases, with 14 bases between them. The CDR3 DNA reads TGTGCCAGCAGCGACTGGGTTCGGGGAAAACTGTTTTTT. Its protein is CASSDWVRGKLFF.

The chain combines TRBV18 with TRBJ2-7; tentatively, D is TRBD1 (5 bases). The germline V gene encodes CDR1 KGHSH and CDR2 LQKENI. The ends were cut back, 2 bases at V and 9 bases at J, with 29 bases in the middle. The CDR3 consists of 18 residues. The CDR3 DNA sequence: TGTGCCAGCTCACCAGACAGACCAAGTGGTCCCTACGGATTCGGGCAGTACTTC. It yields the protein CASSPDRPSGPYGFGQYF.

This chain joins TRBV6-6 and TRBJ1-2, with TRBD1 matching 9 bases. Germline values: CDR1 MNHNY, CDR2 SVGAGI (reference sequence). The V gene end was trimmed by 10 bases and the J gene end by 6 bases; junction bases not matched to a gene: 12. The CDR3 extends over 14 amino acids. The CDR3 protein is CATQKQGAMDGYTF. CDR3 nucleotide sequence: TGTGCCACACAAAAACAGGGGGCGATGGATGGCTACACCTTC.

The chain recombines TRBV11-2 with TRBJ2-7; 11 bases are a match to TRBD1. CDR3 length: 15 residues. The trim removed 4 bases at V and 7 bases at J, leaving 9 bases unmatched. The germline gives CDR1 SGHAT, CDR2 FQNNGV. CDR3 sequence (DNA): TGTGCCAGCAGCTCCAGCCCCGGGACAGGGGGTGAGCAGTACTTC. Amino acids: CASSSSPGTGGEQYF.

This sequence joins TRBV7-9 and TRBJ2-2; 16 bases fit TRBD2. The CDR3 has 19 residues. CDR1 is SEHNR and CDR2 is FQNEAQ in the germline V gene (reference sequence). V trimming: 4 bases; J trimming: 4 bases; junction bases outside the gene matches: 9. The CDR3 here is CASSSRGLAGGPGTGELFF. In DNA, the CDR3 is TGTGCCAGCAGCTCCCGGGGACTAGCGGGGGGGCCGGGCACCGGGGAGCTGTTTTTT.

The chain is built from TRBV30 and TRBJ2-7; TRBD1 matches at 7 bases. This CDR3 region has 13 residues. Germline assignment: CDR1 GTSNPN and CDR2 SVGIG (reference sequence). V lost 8 bases, J lost 3 bases, and 10 bases stayed unmatched. DNA for the CDR3: TGTGCCCGAAGTAGTGCAGGGGGCTACGAGCAGTACTTC. It codes for CARSSAGGYEQYF.

CDR3 nucleotide sequence: TGCAGCGTTGATGAAGGGGCAGATACGCAGTATTTT. Amino acid sequence: CSVDEGADTQYF. The chain links TRBV29-1 to TRBJ2-3; weak D call: TRBD1 (5 bases). This CDR3 comprises 12 residues. Germline CDR1 is SQVTM and CDR2 is ANQGSEA. Deletions cut 3 bases from V and 4 bases from J, with 8 bases between.

This chain joins TRBV7-2 and TRBJ2-1, with D possibly matching TRBD2 (5 bases). This CDR3 region has 14 residues. The V gene's germline CDR1 is SGHTA and CDR2 FQGNSA. V lost 1 base and J lost 4, with 8 bases in between. The CDR3 reads CASSLGTGYNEQFF. The CDR3 region has the DNA TGTGCCAGCAGCTTAGGGACTGGATACAATGAGCAGTTCTTC.

This clone has a handful of counts. The same CDR3 can be traced to other DNA sequences in this sample. The CDR3 sequence: CASSPSSYEQYF. The CDR3, as DNA: TGTGCCAGCAGCCCTAGCTCCTACGAGCAGTACTTC. The rearrangement links TRBV7-2 to TRBJ2-7; no clear D. Per the germline V gene, CDR1 is SGHTA and CDR2 is FQGNSA. This CDR3 region has 12 residues. The V gene lost 5 bases and the J gene lost 0 bases, with 5 bases spanning the gap. Full variable domain (outside the CDR3, taken from reference TRBV7-2 and TRBJ2-7): GAGVSQSPSNKVTEKGKDVELRCDPISGHTALYWYRQSLGQGLEFLIYFQGNSAPDKSGLPSDRFSAERTGGSVSTLTIQRTQQEDSAVYLCASSPSSYEQYFGPGTRLTVT.

CDR3 region: CASSSEQGIRSYEQYF. CDR3 in DNA: TGTGCCAGCAGCTCCGAACAGGGAATCAGATCTTACGAGCAGTACTTC. The rearrangement links TRBV6-2 or TRBV6-3 to TRBJ2-7; a possible D gene is TRBD1 (6 bases). Germline V gives CDR1 MNHEY, CDR2 SVGEGT. V was trimmed by 6 bases and J by 4 bases, leaving 22 bases between them. This CDR3 has 16 amino acids.

This clone has a handful of counts. The chain links TRBV6-5 to TRBJ1-2; D unclear. CDR1 is MNHEY, CDR2 SVGAGI, per germline. The length of the CDR3 is 14 residues. V was cut by 0 bases and J by 0 bases, with 5 bases left in between. CDR3 nucleotide sequence: TGTGCCAGCAGTTACTCGAGGGCTAACTATGGCTACACCTTC. Translation: CASSYSRANYGYTF.